This is a list of T cell receptor beta chains from one sample in a study of blood T cell repertoires in COVID-19. The assay was immunoSEQ multiplex PCR, and TCRdb's table has in-frame clones only and misses some. The sample carries 350,000 to 450,000 clones, roughly nine tenths recorded once. Sequenced: PBMCs or T cells enriched from blood (not recorded which). Receptors originate from a man aged 25 to 45 who had recovered from COVID-19. CDR3s include the opening cysteine and the closing phenylalanine or tryptophan. A D gene is named only where the DNA matches it firmly. Some rows have no size entry. The others give once, few or many, or a class for an expanded clone.

cdr3_nt: TGTGCCAGTAGTACGACGGGACAGGGAGTGGCTGAAGCTTTCTTT
cdr3_aa: CASSTTGQGVAEAFF
clone_size: once
j_call: TRBJ1-1
d_call: TRBD1
v_call: TRBV19

cdr3_nt: TGTGCCTGCAGAGGGCAAAGTTATGAAAAACTGTTTTTT
cdr3_aa: CACRGQSYEKLFF
clone_size: NA
j_call: TRBJ1-4
d_call: NA
v_call: TRBV30

cdr3_nt: TGTGCCAGCGGGCGCTACAATGAGCAGTTCTTC
cdr3_aa: CASGRYNEQFF
clone_size: NA
j_call: TRBJ2-1
d_call: NA
v_call: TRBV2

cdr3_nt: TGTGCCAGTAGTCCCCGGACAGGGGTGGGGAATGAGCAGTTCTTC
cdr3_aa: CASSPRTGVGNEQFF
clone_size: NA
j_call: TRBJ2-1
d_call: TRBD1
v_call: TRBV19

cdr3_nt: TGTGCCAGCAAAAAGGCGGGAGGAAGTTACTACGAGCAGTACTTC
cdr3_aa: CASKKAGGSYYEQYF
clone_size: NA
j_call: TRBJ2-7
d_call: TRBD2
v_call: TRBV28

cdr3_nt: TGTGCCAGCAGTGACAGGGGTGAGACCCAGTACTTC
cdr3_aa: CASSDRGETQYF
clone_size: NA
j_call: TRBJ2-5
d_call: NA
v_call: TRBV6-1

cdr3_nt: TGCGCCAGCAGCTCTTTAGGACAGGGCCTTAACAATGAGCAGTTCTTC
cdr3_aa: CASSSLGQGLNNEQFF
clone_size: NA
j_call: TRBJ2-1
d_call: TRBD1
v_call: TRBV5-1

cdr3_nt: TGTGCCAGCAGCGTAGGACTAGCGGGAGCTCAAGAGACCCAGTACTTC
cdr3_aa: CASSVGLAGAQETQYF
clone_size: NA
j_call: TRBJ2-5
d_call: TRBD2
v_call: TRBV7-6

cdr3_nt: TGTGCCTGGACTAGCGGGAGTATGGTGACCGGGGAGCTGTTTTTT
cdr3_aa: CAWTSGSMVTGELFF
clone_size: NA
j_call: TRBJ2-2
d_call: TRBD2
v_call: TRBV30

cdr3_nt: TGCGCCAGCAGCTTAGAGGCTGGCGGGCGTGAAGCTTTCTTT
cdr3_aa: CASSLEAGGREAFF
clone_size: NA
j_call: TRBJ1-1
d_call: NA
v_call: TRBV5-1

cdr3_nt: TGTGCCAGCAGCGGCGACAGTGTTAGCTCCTACGAGCAGTACTTC
cdr3_aa: CASSGDSVSSYEQYF
clone_size: once
j_call: TRBJ2-7
d_call: NA
v_call: TRBV5-4

cdr3_nt: TGTGCCAGCAGTTACCCACTCAGAGGTGAAGCTTTCTTT
cdr3_aa: CASSYPLRGEAFF
clone_size: NA
j_call: TRBJ1-1
d_call: NA
v_call: TRBV6-5

cdr3_nt: TGTGCCAGCAGTTTGTGGGGGGAAGTGCACACTGAAGCTTTCTTT
cdr3_aa: CASSLWGEVHTEAFF
clone_size: NA
j_call: TRBJ1-1
d_call: NA
v_call: TRBV28

cdr3_nt: TGTGCCAGCTCACCCGGTTATCTAGGCAACACCGGGGAGCTGTTTTTT
cdr3_aa: CASSPGYLGNTGELFF
clone_size: NA
j_call: TRBJ2-2
d_call: NA
v_call: TRBV18

cdr3_nt: TGTGCCAGCAGCGCCACCGGGACAGGGATCACCGGGGAGCTGTTTTTT
cdr3_aa: CASSATGTGITGELFF
clone_size: NA
j_call: TRBJ2-2
d_call: TRBD1
v_call: TRBV3-1/TRBV3-2

cdr3_nt: TGCGCCAGCAGCTTAAGCCCGCCGGGGACAGGCGACCTTAATGAAAAACTGTTTTTT
cdr3_aa: CASSLSPPGTGDLNEKLFF
clone_size: NA
j_call: TRBJ1-4
d_call: TRBD1
v_call: TRBV5-1

cdr3_nt: TGCAGCGCCTTTATAATTGAGGCGGAAACCTATGGCTACACCTTC
cdr3_aa: CSAFIIEAETYGYTF
clone_size: NA
j_call: TRBJ1-2
d_call: NA
v_call: TRBV29-1

cdr3_nt: TGTGCCAGCAGCTCGGGACAAAGGGGAACTGAAGCTTTCTTT
cdr3_aa: CASSSGQRGTEAFF
clone_size: once
j_call: TRBJ1-1
d_call: NA
v_call: TRBV5-8

cdr3_nt: TGTGCCAGCTCACCCCAGGACAGGGCGATGTGGGGCTACACCTTC
cdr3_aa: CASSPQDRAMWGYTF
clone_size: NA
j_call: TRBJ1-2
d_call: TRBD1
v_call: TRBV18

cdr3_nt: TGTGCCATCAGCCAGACTAGCGGCTACGAGCAGTACTTC
cdr3_aa: CAISQTSGYEQYF
clone_size: NA
j_call: TRBJ2-7
d_call: TRBD2
v_call: TRBV10-3

cdr3_nt: TGTGCCACCAGTGATCGCGATGAAGCTTTCTTT
cdr3_aa: CATSDRDEAFF
clone_size: NA
j_call: TRBJ1-1
d_call: NA
v_call: TRBV24-1

cdr3_nt: TGTGCCTGGAGTAACCCGGGTGGTGAGCAGTTCTTC
cdr3_aa: CAWSNPGGEQFF
clone_size: NA
j_call: TRBJ2-1
d_call: NA
v_call: TRBV30